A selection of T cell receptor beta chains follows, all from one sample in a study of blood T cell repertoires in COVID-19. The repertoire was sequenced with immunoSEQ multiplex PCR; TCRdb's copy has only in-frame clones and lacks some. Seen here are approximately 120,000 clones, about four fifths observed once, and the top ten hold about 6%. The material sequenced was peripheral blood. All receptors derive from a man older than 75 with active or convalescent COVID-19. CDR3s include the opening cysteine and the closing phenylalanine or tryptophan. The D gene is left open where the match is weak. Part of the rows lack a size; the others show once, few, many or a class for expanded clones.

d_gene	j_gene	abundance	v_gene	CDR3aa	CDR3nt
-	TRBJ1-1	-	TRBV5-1	CASSRDSMNTEAFF	TGCGCCAGCAGCAGAGACTCCATGAACACTGAAGCTTTCTTT
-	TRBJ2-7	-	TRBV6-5	CASSRRTGSYEQYF	TGTGCCAGCAGTCGACGGACGGGGTCCTACGAGCAGTACTTC
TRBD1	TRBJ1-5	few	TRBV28	CASSPTGGADQPQHF	TGTGCCAGCAGTCCGACAGGGGGCGCGGATCAGCCCCAGCATTTT
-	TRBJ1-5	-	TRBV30	CAWSPGVSNQPQHF	TGTGCCTGGAGTCCAGGGGTGAGCAATCAGCCCCAGCATTTT
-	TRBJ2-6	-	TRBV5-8	CASSPTAGDSGANVLTF	TGTGCCAGCAGTCCCACCGCAGGGGACTCTGGGGCCAACGTCCTGACTTTC
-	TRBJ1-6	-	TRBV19	CASRLGGDSPLHF	TGTGCCAGTAGATTGGGGGGGGATTCACCCCTCCACTTT
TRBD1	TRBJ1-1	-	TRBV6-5	CAGTENTEAFF	TGTGCGGGGACAGAGAACACTGAAGCTTTCTTT
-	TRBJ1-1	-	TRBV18	CASSKGTTNTEAFF	TGTGCCAGCTCTAAGGGGACAACGAACACTGAAGCTTTCTTT
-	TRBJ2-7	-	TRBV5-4	CASSFDQSSYEQYF	TGTGCCAGCAGCTTTGATCAGTCCTCCTACGAGCAGTACTTC
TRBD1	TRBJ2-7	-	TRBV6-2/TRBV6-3	CASSSRDRGYEQYF	TGTGCCAGCAGTTCAAGGGACAGGGGTTACGAGCAGTACTTC
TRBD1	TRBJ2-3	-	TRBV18	CASSRNTGTAVSTDTQYF	TGTGCCAGCTCACGCAATACCGGGACAGCAGTCAGTACAGATACGCAGTATTTT
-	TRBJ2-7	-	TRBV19	CASTPRQGLTYEQYF	TGTGCCAGCACCCCCCGGCAGGGCCTAACCTACGAGCAGTACTTC
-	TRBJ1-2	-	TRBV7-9	CASSNSTGGYTF	TGTGCCAGCAGCAACTCAACAGGAGGCTACACCTTC
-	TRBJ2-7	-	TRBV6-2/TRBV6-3	CASSYSNLAPEQYF	TGTGCCAGCAGTTACTCGAACCTAGCCCCCGAGCAGTACTTC
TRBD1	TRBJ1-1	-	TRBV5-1	CASSDGTGTNTEAFF	TGCGCCAGCAGCGACGGGACAGGGACGAACACTGAAGCTTTCTTT
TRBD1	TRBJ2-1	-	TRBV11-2	CASSPGTGNNEQFF	TGTGCCAGCAGCCCCGGGACAGGGAACAATGAGCAGTTCTTC
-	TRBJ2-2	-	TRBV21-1	CASSKARRKGTGELFF	TGTGCCAGCAGCAAAGCTAGGAGGAAAGGGACCGGGGAGCTGTTTTTT
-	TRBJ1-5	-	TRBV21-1	CASSVPGGRGNQPQHF	TGTGCCAGCAGCGTCCCAGGGGGAAGGGGCAATCAGCCCCAGCATTTT
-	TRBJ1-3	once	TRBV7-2	CASSLEVVSASGNTIYF	TGTGCCAGCAGCTTAGAGGTGGTCAGCGCTTCTGGAAACACCATATATTTT
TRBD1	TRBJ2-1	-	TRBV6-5	CASRSTQGEQFF	TGTGCCAGCAGATCCACACAGGGGGAGCAGTTCTTC
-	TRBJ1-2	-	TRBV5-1	CASSISRGSEGGYTF	TGCGCCAGCAGCATATCCAGGGGTTCTGAAGGGGGCTACACCTTC
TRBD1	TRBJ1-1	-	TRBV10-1	CASSRDRYSNTEAFF	TGCGCCAGCAGCCGGGACAGATACTCGAACACTGAAGCTTTCTTT
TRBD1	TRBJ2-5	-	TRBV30	CAWNNRGRAETQYF	TGTGCCTGGAATAACAGGGGCCGGGCAGAGACCCAGTACTTC